Listed here is a single TCR beta chain. Its target antigen remains unknown. No quality values exist for individual bases; no much larger clone is one base distant. The data derive from a study of cytomegalovirus exposure and HLA in healthy donors (TCRdb year 2017). At the level of the whole study: According to a later analysis, the approximately 130 validation repertoires were produced on the same platform as the 680 or so repertoires of the first cohort. To predict cytomegalovirus infection status, the study combined high-throughput TCR immunosequencing, statistical association of individual TCRs with disease status, and machine learning. Besides the first cohort of approximately 710 subjects, a separate validation cohort made up of 120 different subjects was used. The study was designed to test whether signatures of past pathogen exposure could be identified by cataloging public T cell receptors.

The CDR3 covers 15 residues, taking in both the cysteine and the phenylalanine. Only the CDR3 part of the read is kept: 45 bases, read in frame from the first base. The trim is 1 base for V and 2 bases for J, with a gap of 9 bases between the germline ends. CDR1 and CDR2 were assigned from the germline V gene (reference sequence) as SEHNR and FQNEAQ. Donors formed part of the validation cohort, which comprised 120 subjects and was distinct from the first cohort of 666 subjects. Library generation was performed with the immunoSEQ multiplex PCR assay. In the authors' own workflow: A statistical classification framework was built to diagnose cytomegalovirus status from the catalog of TCR beta chain sequences. Sourced from immuneACCESS, this table was stored by TCRdb with only in-frame sequences that have V and J called. A share of the clones is absent; for the studies checked, an unresolved V gene accounts for under half, and the remainder has no known explanation. V, J and clone size are taken as reported in that table, and D and trimming were inferred from the DNA itself. Counted in this sample were 110,000 to 150,000 clones; approximately 84% of them appeared once. Together, the top ten hold almost 1.5% of the sample.

Findings and caveats that apply to the study as a whole: The study listed 164 TCR beta chains as associated with cytomegalovirus. In vitro tests confirmed that a few of the cytomegalovirus-associated TCR beta chains recognize cytomegalovirus antigens. Of the cluster scores, 85% to 95% were above 0 in a later analysis, which found that TCRs clustered in the first cohort also tended to co-occur in the approximately 130 validation repertoires. The authors suggested that the approach could potentially be extended to other disease states and immunological phenotypes. In both the original and validation cohorts, the classifier was reported to diagnose cytomegalovirus status with high specificity and sensitivity. The validation cohort had no HLA typing available for a later analysis, so co-occurrence within that cohort was assessed over all 130 or so repertoires. Most TCR sequences were observed very rarely across donors, whereas some public TCRs were present in many individuals.

This TCR came from a woman aged 25 to 39 in good health and CMV-seronegative. The sequenced sample consisted of PBMCs. Recombination connected TRBV7-9 to TRBJ1-5, with TRBD1 tentatively as D gene (5 bases match). CDR3 region: CASSLGAGGNQPQHF. The DNA sequence is given as TGTGCCAGCAGCTTAGGGGCGGGGGGCAATCAGCCCCAGCATTTT.